This record covers a single T cell receptor beta chain. There is no known antigen for this receptor. No per-base quality is available; no much larger clone lies one base away. This entry is derived from a study of blood T cell repertoires in COVID-19 (dated by TCRdb to 2018 to 2020). Concerning the study at large: Samples covering the acute and convalescent phases of COVID-19 were provided by collaborators in the United States, Italy and Spain. The material from the prospective study consisted of cDNA or gDNA derived from T cells, B-cell-depleted T cells, or PBMCs. The dataset comprised deeply sampled blood TCRbeta repertoires from subjects exposed to, actively infected with, or recovered from COVID-19. The repertoires were released in a freely available public database meant as a resource for research on the immune response to SARS-CoV-2. Samples were obtained from the ongoing ImmuneRACE study (first 160 participants) and from about 1,300 subjects provided by 6 global collaborators. A de-identified subject ID, COVID-19 status, age in years and sex were almost always included in the sample metadata. Where available, HLA class I and class II types were taken from metadata supplied by the sample provider and were not determined by assay-based typing. Results the study describes overall, beyond this receptor: The quantity of clinical and demographic metadata differed by source and by participant and was supplied without curation.

The immunoSEQ Assay, a bias-controlled multiplex PCR, was used to amplify TCRbeta CDR3 regions from genomic DNA. Per the authors' processing: The number of nucleated cells in each sample was estimated by amplification of reference gene primers within the assay. Sequence reads were collapsed and filtered to measure the absolute abundance of every unique TCRbeta CDR3 rearrangement. For each sample, productive Simpson clonality was calculated by taking the square root of Simpson's diversity index across productive rearrangements. TCRdb holds this immuneACCESS table with in-frame rearrangements only. Some clones are missing; in checked studies, unresolved V genes explain under half, and the rest has no known cause. D and trimming come from the DNA, and the V and J calls and clone size come from that table. The sample table shows some 120,000 clones, and less than 95% are seen once. The ten largest clonotypes hold 1.8% of the sample.

The collaborating institutions used their own protocols to collect whole blood in K2EDTA tubes. For TCRbeta analysis, collaborator samples were shipped as frozen whole blood, as isolated PBMCs, or as DNA extracted from either sample type. From V the trimming removes 4 bases and from J it removes 2 bases, while the gene matches leave 4 bases of the junction unaccounted for. The CDR3 measures 15 amino acids from cysteine to phenylalanine. The entry retains the CDR3 DNA only, 45 bases that are in frame from base 1. CDR1 ENHRY and CDR2 SYGVKD were looked up in the germline V gene. Here the chain combines TRBV10-3 and TRBJ2-3, with TRBD2 identical over 9 junction bases. The specimen was peripheral blood. The sequence was collected from a human donor with active COVID-19. The donor label of this sample is uncertain. The CDR3 reads as follows: CAISAAGGFTDTQYF. The bases are TGTGCCATCAGTGCAGCGGGGGGATTCACAGATACGCAGTATTTT.